The rows below give T cell receptor beta chains drawn from one sample of a study of cytomegalovirus exposure and HLA in healthy donors. Measured with immunoSEQ multiplex PCR; TCRdb has only the in-frame clones, and not every one. This sample has some 110,000 clones; around 83% occur once, and the top ten carry 22%. Sequenced: PBMCs. The receptors were sampled from a man younger than 40 in good health and CMV-seropositive. CDR3s include the opening cysteine and the closing phenylalanine or tryptophan. Each record gives: clone size, J gene, V gene, D gene, CDR3 DNA, CDR3 protein. D genes are given only for firm matches. Some rows have no size entry. The others give once, few or many, or a class for an expanded clone.

>.|TRBJ1-4|TRBV11-2|.
TGTGCCAGCAGCTTAGATCGGAAACAGTATGAAAAACTGTTTTTT
CASSLDRKQYEKLFF
>.|TRBJ2-3|TRBV5-4|.
TGTGCCAGCGGTTATTCACCGGGCACAGATACGCAGTATTTT
CASGYSPGTDTQYF
>.|TRBJ2-2|TRBV5-1|TRBD2
TGCGCCTCCTCCGGGACTAGCGGCTACACCGGGGAGCTGTTTTTT
CASSGTSGYTGELFF
>.|TRBJ2-1|TRBV18|TRBD2
TGTGCCAGCTCACCACCGACTAGCTCAGGCTACAATGAGCAGTTCTTC
CASSPPTSSGYNEQFF
>.|TRBJ1-5|TRBV11-1|.
TGTGCCAGCAGTGGGGGGAGCAATCAGCCCCAGCATTTT
CASSGGSNQPQHF
>.|TRBJ1-2|TRBV2|.
TGTGCCACCCCGCAGGGCTTCGGCTACACCTTC
CATPQGFGYTF
>few|TRBJ1-4|TRBV4-1|.
TGCGCCAGCAGCCAAGGGGGGCTAGGGCTTAAAGAAAAACTGTTTTTT
CASSQGGLGLKEKLFF
>once|TRBJ1-4|TRBV6-5|TRBD1
TGTGCCAGCAGTTCCACAGGGGGCGATGAAAAACTGTTTTTT
CASSSTGGDEKLFF
>.|TRBJ2-2|TRBV4-1|.
TGCGCCAGCAGCCAAGTCGACTTACTATACACCGGGGAGCTGTTTTTT
CASSQVDLLYTGELFF
>.|TRBJ2-3|TRBV5-1|TRBD1
TGCGCCAGCAGCTTGGACGGACAGGGGGCCGTAGATACGCAGTATTTT
CASSLDGQGAVDTQYF
>.|TRBJ2-1|TRBV18|TRBD2
TGTGCCAGCTCACCATCCAGCGGGAGGGACAATGAGCAGTTCTTC
CASSPSSGRDNEQFF
>.|TRBJ2-7|TRBV5-1|TRBD1
TGCGCCAGCAGCTTGGAGGACAGGGTCAGCTCCTACGAGCAGTACTTC
CASSLEDRVSSYEQYF
>.|TRBJ1-2|TRBV4-1|TRBD1
TGCGCCAGCAGCCAAGAGCAGGGGGGAGGTCTTAACTATGGCTACACCTTC
CASSQEQGGGLNYGYTF
>.|TRBJ2-3|TRBV5-4|TRBD2
TGTGCCAGCAGCTCTGGACTAGCCACAGATACGCAGTATTTT
CASSSGLATDTQYF
>few|TRBJ2-1|TRBV20-1|.
TGCAGAGTACTCTCCTACAATGAGCAGTTCTTC
CRVLSYNEQFF
>.|TRBJ1-5|TRBV6-5|.
TGTGCCAGCCGACAGGACCGAGGGCAGCCCCAGCATTTT
CASRQDRGQPQHF
>.|TRBJ1-1|TRBV10-1|.
TGCGCCAGCAGTGAGTCAGGTGGGGCGGACACTGAAGCTTTCTTT
CASSESGGADTEAFF
>.|TRBJ1-4|TRBV7-2|TRBD1
TGTGCCAGCAGCTTAGTGTTTGGGACAGGGGAAAAACTGTTTTTT
CASSLVFGTGEKLFF
>.|TRBJ1-2|TRBV28|.
TGTGCCAGCAGTTTACTACAGGAATATGGCTACACCTTC
CASSLLQEYGYTF
>.|TRBJ2-7|TRBV28|.
TGTGCCAGCAGCTCCCCTTACGAGCAGTACTTC
CASSSPYEQYF
>.|TRBJ2-5|TRBV18|.
TGTGCCAGCTCAATAGGGGCCCTCGGTGAGACCCAGTACTTC
CASSIGALGETQYF
>.|TRBJ1-1|TRBV6-5|.
TGTGCCAGCAGTTACACCGCGCGGGCTGAAGCTTTCTTT
CASSYTARAEAFF
>.|TRBJ1-2|TRBV10-1|.
TGCGCCAGCAGTGACACGCGTGGGAGCTATGGCTACACCTTC
CASSDTRGSYGYTF
>.|TRBJ1-5|TRBV10-3|.
TGTGCCATCAGTGAGACGGGTAATAGCAATCAGCCCCAGCATTTT
CAISETGNSNQPQHF
>.|TRBJ1-1|TRBV6-5|TRBD1
TGTGCCAGCAGTTACCCGGGACAGGGGCGAGCTTTCTTT
CASSYPGQGRAFF
>few|TRBJ1-2|TRBV6-1|TRBD1
TGTGCCAGCAGTGAAGCCGGGACAGGTTATGGCTACACCTTC
CASSEAGTGYGYTF
>few|TRBJ2-1|TRBV11-1|TRBD1
TGTGCCAGCAGCTTAGGACAGGGTAGCTACAATGAGCAGTTCTTC
CASSLGQGSYNEQFF
>.|TRBJ1-5|TRBV27|TRBD1
TGTGCCAGCAGTTTACCTCCGGGACAGGGGAGTGGAGTGAGCAATCAGCCCCAGCATTTT
CASSLPPGQGSGVSNQPQHF
>few|TRBJ1-2|TRBV19|.
TGTGCCAGTAGATTGGACAGACACTATGGCTACACCTTC
CASRLDRHYGYTF
>few|TRBJ2-5|TRBV18|TRBD2
TGTGCCAGCTCACCACAGCGGGGGACCCAGTACTTC
CASSPQRGTQYF
>.|TRBJ1-2|TRBV6-6|.
TGTGCCAGCAGTGTACTGGACGGGGATGGCTACACCTTC
CASSVLDGDGYTF
>.|TRBJ2-1|TRBV7-2|.
TGTGCCAGCAGCCACAGGGTTTACAATGAGCAGTTCTTC
CASSHRVYNEQFF
>.|TRBJ1-5|TRBV5-1|.
TGCGCCAGCAGCTTGGGAGGGCTGGATAGCAATCGGCCCCAGCATTTT
CASSLGGLDSNRPQHF
>.|TRBJ1-1|TRBV10-3|TRBD1
TGTGCCATCGGGGGACAGGGATTGAACACTGAAGCTTTCTTT
CAIGGQGLNTEAFF
>few|TRBJ2-5|TRBV7-6|.
TGTGCCAGCAGCTTCACTGCCACGGGTCGGGAGACCCAGTACTTC
CASSFTATGRETQYF
>.|TRBJ1-1|TRBV5-1|.
TGCGCCAGCAGCATTAGACAGGCCCTGAACACTGAAGCTTTCTTT
CASSIRQALNTEAFF
>.|TRBJ1-2|TRBV7-8|.
TGTGCCAGCAGCTTAGGAACACGGTTGGGAGGGCGCTATGGCTACACCTTC
CASSLGTRLGGRYGYTF
>.|TRBJ1-1|TRBV11-2|TRBD1
TGTGCCAGCAGCTTAGGCACAGGGGGCGTCTGGAGTGAAGCTTTCTTT
CASSLGTGGVWSEAFF
>.|TRBJ1-3|TRBV7-9|TRBD1
TGTGCCAGCAGCTCTGAGAGGACAGGGGGGACTGGAAACACCATATATTTT
CASSSERTGGTGNTIYF
>once|TRBJ1-1|TRBV28|.
TGTGCCAGCAGTTTATTGGCAGGGAACACTGAAGCTTTCTTT
CASSLLAGNTEAFF
>.|TRBJ2-5|TRBV27|TRBD1
TGTGCCAGCAGTTTTTCCCCGGGACAGGGAAGAGAGACCCAGTACTTC
CASSFSPGQGRETQYF
>.|TRBJ1-2|TRBV4-1|.
TGCGCCAGCAGCCAAGAACGCAGTGGGAGGGGATCCTATGGCTACACCTTC
CASSQERSGRGSYGYTF
>.|TRBJ1-1|TRBV5-1|.
TGCGCCAGCAGCTTGGGAGGGTTTGAGAAAGCTTTCTTT
CASSLGGFEKAFF
>.|TRBJ1-5|TRBV12-5|.
TGTGCTAGTGGCACGGGATATAGCAATCAGCCCCAGCATTTT
CASGTGYSNQPQHF
>.|TRBJ2-7|TRBV2|TRBD2
TGTGCCAGCAGTGAAGCGCGTAGCGGGGGTACCTACGAGCAGTACTTC
CASSEARSGGTYEQYF
>.|TRBJ2-3|TRBV4-2|.
TGTGCCAGCAGCCAAGGAGAGGGCACAGATACGCAGTATTTT
CASSQGEGTDTQYF
>.|TRBJ2-2|TRBV6-5|.
TGTGCCAGCAGTTTAACAGGGTCCACCGGGGAGCTGTTTTTT
CASSLTGSTGELFF
>.|TRBJ2-1|TRBV5-1|.
TGCGCCAGCAGCTTGGGGGGAGGGGGGTACCAATACAATGGGCAGTTCTTC
CASSLGGGGYQYNGQFF
>.|TRBJ1-5|TRBV2|.
TGTGCCAGCAGTGAGCGGACACCTATCAATCAGCCCCAGCATTTT
CASSERTPINQPQHF
>few|TRBJ1-5|TRBV6-5|.
TGTGCCAGCACTACTGAGGGGGAGAATCAGCCCCAGCATTTT
CASTTEGENQPQHF
>.|TRBJ1-1|TRBV30|.
TGTGCCGGGGGGGTTAAGTGGGGCACTGAAGCTTTCTTT
CAGGVKWGTEAFF
>.|TRBJ1-2|TRBV27|TRBD1
TGTGCCAGCAGTTTAGACAGGGCCGCCCATGGCTACACCTTC
CASSLDRAAHGYTF